The clone carrying this TCR beta chain was seen a single time. The antigen is not known. The data stem from a study of OX40 agonist ivuxolimab in advanced cancers. The overall study: Dose-escalation patients' cancers were hepatocellular carcinoma, melanoma, renal cell or head and neck cancer. Three patients responded partially, comprising one with hepatocellular carcinoma and two with cutaneous melanoma. Study-level findings and limits: Averaging showed that CD8+ T cells had more expanded clones than CD4+ did. Low normalized T-cell clonal expansion was additionally recorded for some nonresponders.

CDR1 and CDR2 from the germline V gene are MNHEY and SVGAGI. The V end lost 10 bases, the J end lost 5 bases, and 17 bases lay between the germline ends. The CDR3 loop spans 14 amino acids. Sequencing used immunoSEQ multiplex PCR; TCRdb keeps in-frame clones, though not all of them. Here the sample spans around 94,000 clones, roughly 89% being singletons. The sequencing used CD4+ or CD8+ T cells sorted from blood, collected in a trial of the OX40 agonist ivuxolimab. The V gene is TRBV6-5, the J gene TRBJ1-4; a weak D match, TRBD1 (5 bases). The sequence was collected from an adult with an advanced solid tumor such as melanoma, head and neck, liver or kidney cancer. The CDR3 coding sequence is TGTGCCACTTCCCGGGGGGACTTCAATGAAAAACTGTTTTTT. This translates into CATSRGDFNEKLFF.